One sample yielded the 2 T cell receptor beta chains listed below, sequenced in a study of shared clonotypes between healthy human individuals. Naivety among CD8 cells was defined by CD45RO negativity and positive CCR7 selection, thereby excluding terminally differentiated effector memory CD45RA+ cells. Generated by immunoSEQ multiplex PCR, the TCRdb table keeps only in-frame clones and is missing some. There are about 1.9 million clones in the sample; around 93% occur only once, and approximately 1.7% lies in the top ten. The sequenced material came from naive CD8+ T cells from PBMCs. The receptors originated from a man aged 18 to 30 in good health. Some clones in this sample may be carry-over from other donors' samples.

V is TRBV6-5 and J is TRBJ2-7, with D maybe TRBD1 (5 bases). CDR3 length: 15 amino acids. The germline V gene has CDR1 MNHEY and CDR2 SVGAGI. V was trimmed by 7 bases and J by 3 bases, leaving 19 bases between them. The CDR3 nucleotides are TGTGCCAGCACTGGACACTCCACTTCATTCTACGAGCAGTACTTC. It specifies CASTGHSTSFYEQYF.

The chain's CDR3 is CASSTYQGAYEQYF. As DNA, the CDR3 is TGTGCCAGCAGTACCTACCAGGGGGCCTACGAGCAGTACTTC. The chain employs TRBV7-8 and TRBJ2-7; 7 bases line up with TRBD1. The length of the CDR3 is 14 residues. V trimming: 6 bases; J trimming: 2 bases; junction bases outside the gene matches: 7. The V gene's germline CDR1 is SGHVS and CDR2 FQNEAQ.